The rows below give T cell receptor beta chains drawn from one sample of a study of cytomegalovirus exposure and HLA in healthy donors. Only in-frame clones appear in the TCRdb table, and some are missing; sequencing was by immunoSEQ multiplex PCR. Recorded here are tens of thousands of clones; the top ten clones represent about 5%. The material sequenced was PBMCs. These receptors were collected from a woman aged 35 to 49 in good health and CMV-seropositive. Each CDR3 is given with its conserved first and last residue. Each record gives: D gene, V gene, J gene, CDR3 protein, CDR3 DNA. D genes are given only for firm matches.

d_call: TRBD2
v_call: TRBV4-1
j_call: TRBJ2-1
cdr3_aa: CASSQAGTSRYEQFF
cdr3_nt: TGCGCCAGCAGCCAAGCCGGGACTAGCCGGTATGAGCAGTTCTTC

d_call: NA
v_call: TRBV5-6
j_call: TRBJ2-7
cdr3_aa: CASSQKPRGPSYEQYF
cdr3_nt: TGTGCCAGCAGCCAGAAACCCAGGGGACCCTCCTACGAGCAGTACTTC

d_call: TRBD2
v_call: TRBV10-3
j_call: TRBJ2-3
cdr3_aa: CAISQSTSGTDTQYF
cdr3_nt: TGTGCCATCAGTCAATCGACTAGCGGCACAGATACGCAGTATTTT

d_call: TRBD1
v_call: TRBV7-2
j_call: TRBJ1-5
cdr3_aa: CASSLDRQPQHF
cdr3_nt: TGTGCCAGCAGCTTGGACAGGCAGCCCCAGCATTTT

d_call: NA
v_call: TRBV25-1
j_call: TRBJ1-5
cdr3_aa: CASSDSRRGTYQPQHF
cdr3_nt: TGTGCCAGCAGTGATTCGAGGAGGGGAACCTATCAGCCCCAGCATTTT

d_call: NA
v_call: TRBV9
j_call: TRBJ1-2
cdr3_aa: CASSAEGAYGYTF
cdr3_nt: TGTGCCAGCAGCGCTGAAGGGGCCTATGGCTACACCTTC

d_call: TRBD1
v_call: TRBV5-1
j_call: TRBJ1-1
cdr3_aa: CASSPGTGPEAFF
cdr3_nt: TGCGCCAGCAGCCCCGGGACAGGTCCTGAAGCTTTCTTT

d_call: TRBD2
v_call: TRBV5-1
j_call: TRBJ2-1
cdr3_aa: CASSLDVIAGSTYNEQFF
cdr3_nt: TGCGCCAGCAGCTTGGACGTAATAGCGGGATCAACCTACAATGAGCAGTTCTTC

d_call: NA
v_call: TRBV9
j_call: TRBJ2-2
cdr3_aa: CASSVSPYNTGELFF
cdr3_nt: TGTGCCAGCAGCGTAAGTCCCTATAACACCGGGGAGCTGTTTTTT

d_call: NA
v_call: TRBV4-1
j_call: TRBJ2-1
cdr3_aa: CASSQHFHRLKDSNEQFF
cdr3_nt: TGCGCCAGCAGCCAACATTTCCACAGGCTTAAGGATTCCAATGAGCAGTTCTTC

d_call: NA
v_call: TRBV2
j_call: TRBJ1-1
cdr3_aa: CASSVGGNTEAFF
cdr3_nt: TGTGCCAGCAGTGTGGGAGGGAACACTGAAGCTTTCTTT

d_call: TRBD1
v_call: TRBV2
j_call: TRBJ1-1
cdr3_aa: CASRDTTGGTEAFF
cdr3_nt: TGTGCCAGCAGAGATACGACAGGGGGTACTGAAGCTTTCTTT

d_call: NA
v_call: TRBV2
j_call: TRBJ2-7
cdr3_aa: CASSESTGGLGEQYF
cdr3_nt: TGTGCCAGCAGTGAATCGACAGGAGGACTAGGGGAGCAGTACTTC

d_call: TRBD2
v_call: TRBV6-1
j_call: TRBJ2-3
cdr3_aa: CASKTSGAGDTQYF
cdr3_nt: TGTGCCAGCAAAACTAGCGGGGCGGGCGATACGCAGTATTTT

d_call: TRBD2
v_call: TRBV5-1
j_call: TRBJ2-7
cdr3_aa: CASSPTSGGTYEQYF
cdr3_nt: TGCGCCAGCAGTCCAACTAGCGGGGGGACCTACGAGCAGTACTTC

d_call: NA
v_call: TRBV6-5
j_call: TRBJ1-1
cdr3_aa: CASSPSLNTEAFF
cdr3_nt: TGTGCCAGCAGCCCCTCCTTGAACACTGAAGCTTTCTTT

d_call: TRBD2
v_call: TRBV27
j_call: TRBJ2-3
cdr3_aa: CASSLFSGGADTQYF
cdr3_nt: TGTGCCAGCAGTTTATTCAGCGGGGGGGCCGATACGCAGTATTTT

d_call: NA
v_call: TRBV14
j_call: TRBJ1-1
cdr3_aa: CASSQAIRMGVEAFF
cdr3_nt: TGTGCCAGCAGCCAGGCTATCAGGATGGGCGTTGAAGCTTTCTTT

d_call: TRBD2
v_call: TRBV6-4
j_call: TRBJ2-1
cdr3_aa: CASSEGLAGNEQFF
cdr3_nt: TGTGCCAGCAGTGAGGGACTAGCGGGGAATGAGCAGTTCTTC

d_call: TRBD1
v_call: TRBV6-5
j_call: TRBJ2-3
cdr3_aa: CASSGTGGPDTQYF
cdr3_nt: TGTGCCAGCAGCGGGACAGGGGGCCCAGATACGCAGTATTTT

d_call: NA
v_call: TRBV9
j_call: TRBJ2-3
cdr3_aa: CASSPTRPGDTQYF
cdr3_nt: TGTGCCAGCAGCCCGACACGGCCGGGGGATACGCAGTATTTT

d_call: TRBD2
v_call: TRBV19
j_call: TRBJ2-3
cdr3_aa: CASSMGASGRVMDTQYF
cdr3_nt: TGTGCCAGTAGTATGGGCGCTAGCGGGAGAGTGATGGATACGCAGTATTTT

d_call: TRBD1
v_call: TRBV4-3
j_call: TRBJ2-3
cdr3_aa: CASSQGDRGWIDTQYF
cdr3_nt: TGCGCCAGCAGCCAAGGGGACAGGGGTTGGATCGATACGCAGTATTTT

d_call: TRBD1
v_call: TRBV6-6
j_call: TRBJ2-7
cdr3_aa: CASSYPGQAVYEQYF
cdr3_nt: TGTGCCAGCAGTTACCCGGGACAGGCGGTCTACGAGCAGTACTTC

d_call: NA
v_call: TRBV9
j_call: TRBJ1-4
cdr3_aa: CASSGQGRGNEKLFF
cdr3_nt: TGTGCCAGCAGCGGTCAGGGTAGGGGAAATGAAAAACTGTTTTTT

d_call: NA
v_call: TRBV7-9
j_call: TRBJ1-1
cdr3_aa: CASSSSNRLNTEAFF
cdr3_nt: TGTGCCAGCAGCTCCTCGAACAGGCTGAACACTGAAGCTTTCTTT

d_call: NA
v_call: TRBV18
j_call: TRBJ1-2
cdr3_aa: CASSPAGVEGGYTF
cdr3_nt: TGTGCCAGCTCACCGGCGGGCGTCGAGGGAGGCTACACCTTC

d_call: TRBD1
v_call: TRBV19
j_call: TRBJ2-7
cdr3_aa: CASSRRQGTYEQYF
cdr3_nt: TGTGCCAGTAGCAGACGACAGGGGACGTACGAGCAGTACTTC

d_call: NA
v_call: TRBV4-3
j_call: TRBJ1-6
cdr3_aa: CASSQDSAVSPLHF
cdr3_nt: TGCGCCAGCAGCCAAGATTCCGCAGTCTCACCCCTCCACTTT